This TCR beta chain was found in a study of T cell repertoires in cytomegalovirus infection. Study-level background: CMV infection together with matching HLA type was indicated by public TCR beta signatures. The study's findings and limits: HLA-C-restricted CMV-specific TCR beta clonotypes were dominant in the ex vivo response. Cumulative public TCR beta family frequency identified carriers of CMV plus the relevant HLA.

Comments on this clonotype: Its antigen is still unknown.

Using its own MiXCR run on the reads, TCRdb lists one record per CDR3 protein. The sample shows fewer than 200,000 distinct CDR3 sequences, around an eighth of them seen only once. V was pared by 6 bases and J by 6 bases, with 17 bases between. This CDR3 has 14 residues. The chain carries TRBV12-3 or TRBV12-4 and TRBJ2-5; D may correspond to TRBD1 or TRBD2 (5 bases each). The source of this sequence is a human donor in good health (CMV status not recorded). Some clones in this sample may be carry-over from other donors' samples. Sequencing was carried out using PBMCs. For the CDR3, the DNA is TGTGCCAGCAGCTCGGGACGATCCTGGCAGACCCAGTACTTC. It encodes CASSSGRSWQTQYF.